This record covers a single T cell receptor beta chain. The sample belongs to a study of control samples from healthy donors and cancer patients. Clones were read by immunoSEQ multiplex PCR, and TCRdb kept only the in-frame ones, dropping some. The sample lists 75,000 to 100,000 clones, roughly 89% occurring once. Per germline, CDR1 SGHRS and CDR2 YFSETQ. After removal of 3 bases from V and 5 bases from J, the junction contained 5 bases not matched to a gene. This CDR3 is 14 amino acids long. The receptor was isolated from a human donor in good health. The donor label of this sample is uncertain. This chain joins TRBV5-1 and TRBJ2-3; 8 bases align to TRBD2. The sequencing input was blood. The CDR3 spells CASSSLGGEDTQYF. CDR3 DNA sequence: TGCGCCAGCAGCTCACTCGGGGGGGAAGATACGCAGTATTTT.